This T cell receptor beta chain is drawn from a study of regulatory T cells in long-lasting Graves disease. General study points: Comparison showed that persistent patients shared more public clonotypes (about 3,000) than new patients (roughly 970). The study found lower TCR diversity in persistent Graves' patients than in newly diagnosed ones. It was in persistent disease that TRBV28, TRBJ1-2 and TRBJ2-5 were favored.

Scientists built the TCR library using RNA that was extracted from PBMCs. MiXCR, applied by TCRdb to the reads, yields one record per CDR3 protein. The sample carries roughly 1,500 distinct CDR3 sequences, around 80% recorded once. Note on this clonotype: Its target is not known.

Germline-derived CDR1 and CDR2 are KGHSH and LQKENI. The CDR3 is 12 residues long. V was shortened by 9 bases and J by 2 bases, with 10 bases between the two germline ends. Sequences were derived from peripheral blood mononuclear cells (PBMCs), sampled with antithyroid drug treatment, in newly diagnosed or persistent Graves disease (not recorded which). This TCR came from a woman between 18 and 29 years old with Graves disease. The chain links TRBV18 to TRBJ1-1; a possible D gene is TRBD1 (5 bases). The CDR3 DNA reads TGTGCCAGTCATACAGGTAACACTGAAGCTTTCTTT. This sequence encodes CASHTGNTEAFF.